This TCR beta chain was identified in a study of T-cell memory formation after mild COVID-19. Each CDR3 protein gets one entry after TCRdb re-called the 5' RACE reads with MiXCR. The data show a few hundred thousand distinct CDR3 sequences, approximately 19% seen once. Points from the study as a whole: Memory sampled before infection contained some responding clones, suggesting cross-reactive memory joined.

This clonotype was seen once. No antigen is known for it. Trimming took 4 bases from V and 4 from J, leaving 10 bases between them. Germline assignment: CDR1 DFQATT and CDR2 SNEGSKA (reference sequence). The CDR3 is made up of 12 amino acids. The sequencing sample was made of PBMCs or a T cell subset sorted from them (not recorded which). The sequence was collected from a man between 18 and 35 years old who had mild COVID-19 (a few samples of this study predate the infection). Cell type and time point are not known. The gene calls are TRBV20-1 and TRBJ2-5, with D possibly being TRBD2 (5 bases). The CDR3: CSATMAGETQYF. In DNA form, the CDR3 reads TGCAGTGCTACGATGGCGGGAGAGACCCAGTACTTC.